This passage covers 10 T cell receptor beta chains from one sample sequenced in a study of blood T cell repertoires in COVID-19. Sequencing used immunoSEQ multiplex PCR; TCRdb keeps in-frame clones, though not all of them. The data show fewer than 350,000 clones, roughly 93% seen once. The sample consisted of PBMCs or T cells enriched from blood (not recorded which). The receptors derive from a middle-aged woman with acute COVID-19.

The chain carries TRBV4-1 and TRBJ2-6; weak D call: TRBD2 (5 bases). Germline CDR1 MGHRA, CDR2 YSYEKL. Trimming stripped 4 bases from V and 2 bases from J, with 15 bases between. The CDR3 consists of 17 residues. CDR3 amino acids: CASSPGLLSPGANVLTF. Here the CDR3 DNA reads TGCGCCAGCAGCCCCGGACTTCTGAGCCCTGGGGCCAACGTCCTGACTTTC.

The sample holds one count of this clone. The chain carries TRBV10-3 and TRBJ1-2; D not resolved. Trimming pared 4 bases from V and 1 base from J, leaving 13 bases between. The CDR3 loop spans 15 amino acids. The germline V gene encodes CDR1 ENHRY and CDR2 SYGVKD. CDR3 sequence: CAISGQAPDNYGYTF. In nucleotides, the CDR3 is TGTGCCATCAGTGGCCAAGCCCCCGATAACTATGGCTACACCTTC.

This chain uses TRBV19 with TRBJ1-2; D call uncertain. Germline CDR1 reads LNHDA; CDR2 reads SQIVND (reference sequence). V dropped 8 bases and J dropped 5 bases, with 24 bases sitting between them. This CDR3 spans 16 amino acids. CDR3 amino acids: CASRLSISNEVYGYTF. CDR3 sequence (DNA): TGTGCCAGTCGCCTTAGTATCTCAAATGAGGTATATGGCTACACCTTC. The full variable domain, completed using reference TRBV19 and TRBJ1-2, is DGGITQSPKYLFRKEGQNVTLSCEQNLNHDAMYWYRQDPGQGLRLIYYSQIVNDFQKGDIAEGYSVSREKKESFPLTVTSAQKNPTAFYLCASRLSISNEVYGYTFGSGTRLTVV.

J is TRBJ1-5 and V is TRBV18; 7 bases are shared with TRBD1. With V trimmed by 4 bases and J by 5 bases, 17 bases remained unmatched. CDR3 length: 18 amino acids. Germline CDR1 is KGHSH and CDR2 is LQKENI. The CDR3 loop is CASSHRPSPGQFYQPQHF. The CDR3 DNA sequence: TGTGCCAGCTCACACCGACCTTCGCCGGGACAGTTTTATCAGCCCCAGCATTTT.

The J gene is TRBJ2-7, the V gene TRBV6-1; TRBD2 matches at 9 bases. V was clipped by 0 bases and J by 2 bases; unmatched bases: 5. CDR1 and CDR2 (germline): MNHNS, SASEGT. The CDR3 consists of 16 residues. In nucleotides, the CDR3 is TGTGCCAGCAGTGAAGCAGGAGCGGGGGGAACCTACGAGCAGTACTTC. This codes for CASSEAGAGGTYEQYF.

The chain joins TRBV6-5 to TRBJ2-7; TRBD1 matches 7 bases. The junction had 7 bases not matched to a gene; V was cut back by 6 bases and J by 2 bases. This CDR3 contains 14 residues. Germline CDR1 is MNHEY and CDR2 is SVGAGI. CDR3 DNA: TGTGCCAGCAGCTTGACGACAGGGCCCTACGAGCAGTACTTC. Amino acids: CASSLTTGPYEQYF.

This chain joins TRBV7-3 and TRBJ2-3; 8 nucleotides match TRBD2. The CDR3 has 15 residues. CDR1 is SGHTA, CDR2 FQGTGA, per germline. Losses at the gene ends were 1 base for V and 3 bases for J; bases not matched to a gene: 3. CDR3: CASSLKGGRTDTQYF. The CDR3 coding sequence is TGTGCCAGCAGCTTAAAAGGCGGGAGGACAGATACGCAGTATTTT.

This chain joins TRBV5-8 and TRBJ2-3; 10 bases match TRBD2. V trimming: 5 bases; J trimming: 6 bases; junction bases outside the gene matches: 6. Germline V gives CDR1 SGHTS, CDR2 YDEGEE. The CDR3 extends over 14 amino acids. In DNA form, the CDR3 reads TGTGCCAGCAGAGCGGGGGGGCCCGTGGATACGCAGTATTTT. Its translation is CASRAGGPVDTQYF. Looking up the rest from reference TRBV5-8 and TRBJ2-3 gives the full variable domain: EAGVTQSPTHLIKTRGQQATLRCSPISGHTSVYWYQQALGLGLQFLLWYDEGEERNRGNFPPRFSGRQFPNYSSELNVNALELEDSALYLCASRAGGPVDTQYFGPGTRLTVL.

This clone was counted a few times. The J gene is TRBJ1-1, the V gene TRBV5-8; TRBD1 aligns across 8 bases. CDR3 length: 16 residues. The ends lost 5 bases at V and 8 bases at J; junction bases unmatched: 17. Germline V lookup: CDR1 SGHTS, CDR2 YDEGEE. The CDR3 nucleotides read TGTGCCAGCAGTTCGACACCACCCCGGACAGGGTCGGAAGCTTTCTTT. This codes for CASSSTPPRTGSEAFF.

The rearrangement uses TRBV21-1 and TRBJ1-5; the table's D call of TRBD1 was not tested on the DNA. TRBV21-1 is a pseudogene. The CDR3 has 19 amino acids. CDR3 nucleotides: TGTGCCAGCAGCAATCCGGGACAGGAATACTTCTATAGCAATCAGCCCCAGCATTTT. Its protein product is CASSNPGQEYFYSNQPQHF.